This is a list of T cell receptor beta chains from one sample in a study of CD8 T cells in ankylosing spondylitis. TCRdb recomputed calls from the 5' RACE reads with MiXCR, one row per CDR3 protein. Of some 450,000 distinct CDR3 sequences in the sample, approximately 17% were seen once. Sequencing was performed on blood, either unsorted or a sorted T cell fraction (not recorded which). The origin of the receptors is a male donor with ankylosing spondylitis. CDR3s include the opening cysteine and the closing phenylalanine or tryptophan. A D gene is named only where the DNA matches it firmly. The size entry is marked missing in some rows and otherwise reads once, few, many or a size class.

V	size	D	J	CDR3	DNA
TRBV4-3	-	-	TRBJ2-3	CASSQDHRPQTSTDTQYF	TGCGCCAGCAGCCAAGATCACAGACCCCAAACTAGCACAGATACGCAGTATTTT
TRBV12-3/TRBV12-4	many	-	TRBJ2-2	CASSTLGAGELFF	TGTGCCAGCAGTACCCTTGGCGCCGGGGAGCTGTTTTTT
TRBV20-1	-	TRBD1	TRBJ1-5	CSARGGQVFDQPQHF	TGCAGTGCTAGAGGAGGACAGGTTTTCGATCAGCCCCAGCATTTT
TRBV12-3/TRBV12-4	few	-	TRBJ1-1	CASTSTRVEAFF	TGTGCCAGCACCTCCACAAGGGTTGAAGCTTTCTTT
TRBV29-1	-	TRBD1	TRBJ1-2	CSVVGQANYGYTF	TGCAGCGTTGTGGGACAGGCCAACTATGGCTACACCTTC
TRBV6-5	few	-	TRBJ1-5	CASSHDNQPQHF	TGTGCCAGCAGTCACGACAATCAGCCCCAGCATTTT
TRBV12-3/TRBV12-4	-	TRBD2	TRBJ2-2	CASLRRGEVTGELFF	TGTGCCAGCTTAAGACGGGGGGAGGTCACCGGGGAGCTGTTTTTT
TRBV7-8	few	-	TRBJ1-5	CASSPKGLRDSKNQPQHF	TGTGCCAGCAGCCCTAAAGGCCTCCGCGACAGCAAAAATCAGCCCCAGCATTTT
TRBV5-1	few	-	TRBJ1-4	CASSLGGTTNEKLFF	TGCGCCAGCAGCTTGGGGGGAACAACTAATGAAAAACTGTTTTTT
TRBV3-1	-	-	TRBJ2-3	CASSHGGDRTDTQYF	TGTGCCAGCAGCCACGGCGGGGATCGCACAGATACGCAGTATTTT
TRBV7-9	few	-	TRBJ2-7	CASSYELGSYEQYF	TGTGCCAGCAGCTACGAGCTGGGCTCCTACGAGCAGTACTTC
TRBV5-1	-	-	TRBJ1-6	CASSLESSNSPLHF	TGCGCCAGCAGCTTGGAGTCTAGCAATTCACCCCTCCACTTT
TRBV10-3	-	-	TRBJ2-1	CAISQENNEQFF	TGTGCCATCAGCCAAGAGAACAATGAGCAGTTCTTC
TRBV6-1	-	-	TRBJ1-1	CASLRPGGHTEAFF	TGTGCCAGCCTCCGTCCGGGCGGACACACTGAAGCTTTCTTT
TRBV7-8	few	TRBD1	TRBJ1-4	CASSRDRSNEKLFF	TGTGCCAGCAGCCGGGACAGGAGTAATGAAAAACTGTTTTTT
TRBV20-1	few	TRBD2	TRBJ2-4	CSANEPSGGVKNIQYF	TGCAGTGCTAACGAACCTAGCGGGGGTGTCAAAAACATTCAGTACTTC
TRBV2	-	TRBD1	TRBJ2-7	CATRGQVSSYEQYF	TGTGCCACCCGAGGACAGGTTAGCTCCTACGAGCAGTACTTC
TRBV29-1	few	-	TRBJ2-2	CSAATGVRELFF	TGCAGCGCGGCTACTGGGGTCCGGGAGCTGTTTTTT
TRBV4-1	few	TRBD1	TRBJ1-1	CASSQWDRVSTEAFF	TGCGCCAGCAGCCAGTGGGACAGGGTAAGCACTGAAGCTTTCTTT
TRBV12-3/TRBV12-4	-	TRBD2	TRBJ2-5	CASSFSRAKGRREGPQETQYF	TGTGCCAGCAGTTTTTCTCGCGCTAAAGGAAGGCGGGAGGGCCCGCAAGAGACCCAGTACTTC
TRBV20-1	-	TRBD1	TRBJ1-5	CSAWDRGRQPQHF	TGCAGTGCTTGGGACAGAGGTCGACAGCCCCAGCATTTT
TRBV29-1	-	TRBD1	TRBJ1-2	CSVEIARQGGGYGYTF	TGCAGCGTTGAAATAGCACGACAGGGGGGAGGCTATGGCTACACCTTC
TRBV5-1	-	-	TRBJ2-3	CASSLDFGEADTQYF	TGCGCCAGCAGCCTCGACTTCGGGGAGGCAGATACGCAGTATTTT
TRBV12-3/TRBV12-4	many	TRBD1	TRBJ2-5	CASSPRQGAEETQYF	TGTGCCAGCAGTCCTCGACAGGGGGCGGAAGAGACCCAGTACTTC
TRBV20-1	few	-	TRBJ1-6	CSARRERLNSPLHF	TGCAGTGCTAGACGGGAAAGACTAAATTCACCCCTCCACTTT
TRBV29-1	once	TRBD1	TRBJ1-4	CSVGTGGEKLFF	TGCAGCGTTGGGACAGGCGGGGAAAAACTGTTTTTT
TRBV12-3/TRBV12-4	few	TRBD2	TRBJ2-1	CASSASGTSGSREQFF	TGTGCCAGCAGTGCCTCCGGGACTAGCGGGAGTCGAGAGCAGTTCTTC
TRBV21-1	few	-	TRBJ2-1	CASSRREDRIVYEQFF	TGTGCCAGCAGCAGGCGCGAGGACAGAATTGTTTATGAGCAGTTCTTC
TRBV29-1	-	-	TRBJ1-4	CSVLQGLGATNEKLFF	TGCAGCGTTCTACAGGGACTGGGTGCAACTAATGAAAAACTGTTTTTT
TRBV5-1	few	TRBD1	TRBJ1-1	CASSSATGRTEAFF	TGCGCCAGCAGCTCCGCGACAGGGCGCACTGAAGCTTTCTTT
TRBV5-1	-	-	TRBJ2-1	CASSLREKNEQFF	TGCGCCAGCAGCCTCCGGGAAAAGAATGAGCAGTTCTTC
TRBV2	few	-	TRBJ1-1	CASSRGTDNTEAFF	TGTGCCAGCAGCCGAGGAACAGATAACACTGAAGCTTTCTTT
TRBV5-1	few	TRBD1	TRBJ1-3	CASSSGTGRTSGNTIYF	TGCGCCAGCAGCTCAGGGACAGGTCGCACCTCTGGAAACACCATATATTTT
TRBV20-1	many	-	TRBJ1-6	CSAKPARGAYSPLHF	TGCAGTGCTAAACCGGCCCGGGGCGCTTATTCACCCCTCCACTTT
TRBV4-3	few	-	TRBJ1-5	CASSQEGLGGQPQHF	TGCGCCAGCAGCCAGGAGGGCCTAGGGGGTCAGCCCCAGCATTTT
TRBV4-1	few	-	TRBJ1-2	CASSQDLPLYGYTF	TGCGCCAGCAGCCAAGATCTGCCTCTATATGGCTACACCTTC
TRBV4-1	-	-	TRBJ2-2	CASSHPGAQAGTGELFF	TGCGCCAGCAGCCATCCGGGGGCCCAGGCGGGGACCGGGGAGCTGTTTTTT
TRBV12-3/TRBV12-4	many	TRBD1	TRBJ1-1	CASSEYGQGRNQAFF	TGTGCCAGCAGTGAATACGGACAGGGACGGAATCAAGCTTTCTTT
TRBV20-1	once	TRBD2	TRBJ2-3	CSASFQAGGPDTQYF	TGCAGTGCTTCCTTCCAAGCGGGGGGGCCAGATACGCAGTATTTT
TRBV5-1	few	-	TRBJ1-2	CASSLFGGTYYGYTF	TGCGCCAGCAGCCTGTTCGGCGGGACGTACTATGGCTACACCTTC
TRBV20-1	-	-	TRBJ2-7	CSARDEGEAYREQYF	TGCAGTGCTAGAGATGAGGGGGAGGCCTACCGCGAGCAGTACTTC
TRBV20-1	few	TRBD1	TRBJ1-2	CSARGGARRGQEVNYGYTF	TGCAGTGCTAGAGGAGGGGCCCGCAGGGGGCAAGAGGTTAACTATGGCTACACCTTC
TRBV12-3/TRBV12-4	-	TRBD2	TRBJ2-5	CASSTGGPGYQGAQYF	TGTGCCAGCAGTACGGGGGGTCCCGGGTACCAAGGCGCCCAGTACTTC
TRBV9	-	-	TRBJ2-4	CASSKGPENIQYF	TGTGCCAGCAGCAAGGGACCGGAAAACATTCAGTACTTC
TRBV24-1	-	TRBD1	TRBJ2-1	CATSVGQGTNNEQFF	TGTGCCACCAGTGTAGGACAGGGAACAAACAATGAGCAGTTCTTC
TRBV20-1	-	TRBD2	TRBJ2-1	CRAPGLAGGDEQFF	TGCAGAGCTCCCGGACTAGCGGGAGGCGATGAGCAGTTCTTC
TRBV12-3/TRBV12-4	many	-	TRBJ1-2	CASSLTGRLGYTF	TGTGCCAGCAGTTTGACCGGTAGACTAGGCTACACCTTC
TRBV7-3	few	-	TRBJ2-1	CASSLTLGNEQFF	TGTGCCAGCAGCTTAACGCTGGGCAATGAGCAGTTCTTC
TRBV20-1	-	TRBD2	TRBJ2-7	CSASGPGGGAHEQYF	TGCAGTGCTAGCGGGCCTGGCGGGGGGGCCCACGAGCAGTACTTC
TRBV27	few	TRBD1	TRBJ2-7	CASSLLGQGMYEQYF	TGTGCCAGCAGTTTACTGGGACAGGGTATGTACGAGCAGTACTTC